These T cell receptor beta chains were read from a single sample in a study of cytomegalovirus exposure and HLA in healthy donors. Profiling relied on immunoSEQ multiplex PCR, and the TCRdb table lists in-frame clones only, not all of them. The table shows more than 150,000 clones, with more than 75% occurring only once. Input material: PBMCs. Receptor source: a girl under two years old in good health and CMV-seronegative. The CDR3 runs from the conserved cysteine through the conserved F or W. D genes are given only for firm matches. Part of the rows lack a size; the others show once, few, many or a class for expanded clones.

j_gene	d_gene	abundance	v_gene	CDR3nt	CDR3aa
TRBJ1-2	NA	NA	TRBV30	TGTGCCTGGAGTGTACCCCCCACAGCTCGGTTCGATGGCTACACCTTC	CAWSVPPTARFDGYTF
TRBJ1-1	NA	NA	TRBV30	TGTGCCTGGAGTGTGCAGAGGCGGACTGAAGCTTTCTTT	CAWSVQRRTEAFF
TRBJ1-2	NA	NA	TRBV11-2	TGTGCCAGCAGCTTCACAGGAGTTGCTAACTATGGCTACACCTTC	CASSFTGVANYGYTF
TRBJ2-4	NA	once	TRBV6-5	TGTGCCAGCAGTTACGGTTCGCCAGTAAACATTCAGTACTTC	CASSYGSPVNIQYF
TRBJ2-5	NA	once	TRBV7-2	TGTGCCAGCAGCTTAAAGCGGAACCCCCGAGAGACCCAGTACTTC	CASSLKRNPRETQYF
TRBJ1-5	TRBD1	NA	TRBV5-1	TGCGCCAGCAGCTGGACAGGAGTGGAACCCCAGCATTTT	CASSWTGVEPQHF
TRBJ1-5	TRBD1	NA	TRBV30	TGTGCCTGGGAAGGGGGCGCGGGTCAGCCCCAGCATTTT	CAWEGGAGQPQHF
TRBJ2-1	TRBD2	NA	TRBV5-4	TGTGCCAGCAGCAAATCGGGACTAGCGTTCCACAATGAGCAGTTCTTC	CASSKSGLAFHNEQFF
TRBJ2-1	NA	few	TRBV6-6	TGTGCCAGCAGTCGGGACTCCTACAATGAGCAGTTCTTC	CASSRDSYNEQFF
TRBJ2-5	NA	NA	TRBV5-1	TGCGCCAGCAGCTTGACTCTGGGCTCCCAAGAGACCCAGTACTTC	CASSLTLGSQETQYF
TRBJ1-1	TRBD1	NA	TRBV5-1	TGCGCCAGCAGCACCAAGACAGGGATAGAGAGTAAAGCTTTCTTT	CASSTKTGIESKAFF
TRBJ2-7	TRBD2	NA	TRBV11-1	TGTGCCAGCAGCTTAAGCGGGAGTAGCTACGAGCAGTACTTC	CASSLSGSSYEQYF
TRBJ1-2	TRBD1	NA	TRBV6-1	TGTGCCAGCAACCCGACAGGGTCCTATGGCTACACCTTC	CASNPTGSYGYTF
TRBJ1-5	NA	NA	TRBV18	TGTGCCAGCTCACACAGGGATCAGCCCCAGCATTTT	CASSHRDQPQHF
TRBJ2-7	NA	NA	TRBV6-1	TGTGCCAGCAGTTTAGAGTCCTACGAGCAGTACTTC	CASSLESYEQYF
TRBJ2-3	TRBD1	NA	TRBV6-5	TGTGCCAGCAGCCCAGGGACAGCGGGCACAGATACGCAGTATTTT	CASSPGTAGTDTQYF
TRBJ1-5	NA	few	TRBV18	TGTGCCAGCTCAACAAATAGCAATCAGCCCCAGCATTTT	CASSTNSNQPQHF
TRBJ2-1	NA	NA	TRBV7-3	TGTGCCAGCAGCCTACTTAGGGGGGGGGCGTCCGATGAGCAGTTCTTC	CASSLLRGGASDEQFF
TRBJ2-2	TRBD2	NA	TRBV10-3	TGTGCCATCAGTGAGTCGACTAGCGGCGGGGAGCTGTTTTTT	CAISESTSGGELFF
TRBJ2-5	NA	NA	TRBV4-1	TGCGCCAGCAGCCAAGCCGCGACTAGGCAAGAGACCCAGTACTTC	CASSQAATRQETQYF
TRBJ2-1	TRBD2	NA	TRBV29-1	TGCAGCGTTGGGGCCGGGACTACCTCAAATGAGCAGTTCTTC	CSVGAGTTSNEQFF
TRBJ2-3	NA	NA	TRBV9	TGTGCCAGCAGCATAGGGGGAGGAGACAGTAGCACAGATACGCAGTATTTT	CASSIGGGDSSTDTQYF
TRBJ1-4	TRBD1	NA	TRBV6-1	TGTGCCAGCAGTGCCGTCCGGACAGGGGGAGGTGAAAAACTGTTTTTT	CASSAVRTGGGEKLFF
TRBJ2-5	TRBD2	NA	TRBV5-4	TGTGCCAGCAGTGTAAGCGGGGGGGCCGGAGAGACCCAGTACTTC	CASSVSGGAGETQYF
TRBJ2-1	NA	NA	TRBV5-4	TGTGCCAGCAGTGAACAGGGTGCCTACAATGAGCAGTTCTTC	CASSEQGAYNEQFF
TRBJ1-1	TRBD1	NA	TRBV10-3	TGTGCCATCACTGTGGACAGGGGGGGGACTGAAGCTTTCTTT	CAITVDRGGTEAFF
TRBJ1-1	NA	NA	TRBV5-6	TGTGCCAGCAGCTTGGGAAGGGAGAGAGCTTTCTTT	CASSLGRERAFF
TRBJ2-7	NA	NA	TRBV7-2	TGTGCCAGCAGCTTAGGGACGGTGGGGCTCGAGCAGTACTTC	CASSLGTVGLEQYF
TRBJ2-1	TRBD1	NA	TRBV9	TGTGCCAGCAGCGTAGGGGACAGGGGGCGACTCTACAATGAGCAGTTCTTC	CASSVGDRGRLYNEQFF